The rows below give T cell receptor beta chains drawn from one sample of a study of human T cells and chemical hapten exposure. Via MiXCR, TCRdb re-called the RACE reads, giving one row per CDR3 protein. The sample includes 250,000 or so distinct CDR3 sequences, around 9.3% seen only once; the top ten take about 2.5%. This material consisted of whole blood, taken in connection with sensitization to the hapten diphenylcyclopropenone (DPC). The receptors here all came from a woman in her 40s with alopecia areata. Some clones in this sample may be carry-over from other donors' samples. CDR3s include the opening cysteine and the closing phenylalanine or tryptophan. D genes are given only for firm matches. Clone size is given for some rows only: seen once, a few or many times, or a class if the clone is expanded.

clone size: many; J gene: TRBJ1-4; V gene: TRBV28; D gene: -; CDR3 DNA: TGTGCCAGCAGTTTTGGCCCCCCGGGGGAAAAACTGTTTTTT; CDR3 protein: CASSFGPPGEKLFF
clone size: -; J gene: TRBJ2-3; V gene: TRBV5-4; D gene: TRBD2; CDR3 DNA: TGTGCCGGCAGCCTAGCGGGAGCGGGTTCAGATACGCAGTATTTT; CDR3 protein: CAGSLAGAGSDTQYF
clone size: few; J gene: TRBJ2-7; V gene: TRBV20-1; D gene: -; CDR3 DNA: TGCAGTGCTCCAACAGGGACGACCTACGAGCAGTACTTC; CDR3 protein: CSAPTGTTYEQYF
clone size: many; J gene: TRBJ2-1; V gene: TRBV20-1; D gene: TRBD2; CDR3 DNA: TGCAGTGCCCGCCGGATAGCGGGAGGACGGGAGCAGTTCTTC; CDR3 protein: CSARRIAGGREQFF
clone size: -; J gene: TRBJ2-7; V gene: TRBV24-1; D gene: -; CDR3 DNA: TGTGCCACCAGTTTTCAGGGTGGCGAGCAGTACTTC; CDR3 protein: CATSFQGGEQYF
clone size: -; J gene: TRBJ2-1; V gene: TRBV10-3; D gene: -; CDR3 DNA: TGTGCCATCGGGGGCGTGGGGAATGAGCAGTTCTTC; CDR3 protein: CAIGGVGNEQFF
clone size: few; J gene: TRBJ1-3; V gene: TRBV3-1; D gene: -; CDR3 DNA: TGTGCCAGCACCAGAAGCTCTGGAAACACCATATATTTT; CDR3 protein: CASTRSSGNTIYF
clone size: -; J gene: TRBJ1-6; V gene: TRBV11-1; D gene: -; CDR3 DNA: TGTGCCAGCACCCTGGATGTGGGTTCACCCCTCCACTTT; CDR3 protein: CASTLDVGSPLHF
clone size: many; J gene: TRBJ2-2; V gene: TRBV10-3; D gene: -; CDR3 DNA: TGTGCCATCACCCCCCAGGAGTTCGGGGAGCTGTTTTTT; CDR3 protein: CAITPQEFGELFF
clone size: -; J gene: TRBJ2-5; V gene: TRBV12-3/TRBV12-4; D gene: TRBD1; CDR3 DNA: TGTGCCAGCAGTTCGTCCTCGACAGGGGGAGAGACCCAGTACTTC; CDR3 protein: CASSSSSTGGETQYF
clone size: few; J gene: TRBJ1-5; V gene: TRBV20-1; D gene: TRBD1; CDR3 DNA: TGCAGTGCCAGGGACAGGGATAGCAATCAGCCCCAGCATTTT; CDR3 protein: CSARDRDSNQPQHF
clone size: many; J gene: TRBJ2-7; V gene: TRBV27; D gene: -; CDR3 DNA: TGTGCCAGCAGTTTATCCGGGGACGAGCAGTACTTC; CDR3 protein: CASSLSGDEQYF
clone size: -; J gene: TRBJ2-7; V gene: TRBV29-1; D gene: -; CDR3 DNA: TGCAGCGTTGAAGGGGGGCGTGGAAGCTCCTACGAGCAGTACTTC; CDR3 protein: CSVEGGRGSSYEQYF
clone size: many; J gene: TRBJ2-1; V gene: TRBV11-3; D gene: TRBD2; CDR3 DNA: TGTGCCAGCAGCTTAGGAGCTAGCGGGGCCTACAATGAGCAGTTCTTC; CDR3 protein: CASSLGASGAYNEQFF
clone size: -; J gene: TRBJ1-1; V gene: TRBV11-1; D gene: -; CDR3 DNA: TGTGCCAGCAGCCCCAGTGGGGTTTTCACTGAAGCTTTCTTT; CDR3 protein: CASSPSGVFTEAFF
clone size: few; J gene: TRBJ1-6; V gene: TRBV5-1; D gene: TRBD1; CDR3 DNA: TGCGCCAGCAGCTTGGAATTGATGGACAGGGGGCGGAATTCACCCCTCCACTTT; CDR3 protein: CASSLELMDRGRNSPLHF
clone size: few; J gene: TRBJ2-3; V gene: TRBV3-1; D gene: -; CDR3 DNA: TGTGCCAGCAGTACCCCGGGACTCTATACGCAGTATTTT; CDR3 protein: CASSTPGLYTQYF
clone size: many; J gene: TRBJ2-5; V gene: TRBV29-1; D gene: -; CDR3 DNA: TGCAGCGTTGAAGGGACAGTCCAAGAGACCCAGTACTTC; CDR3 protein: CSVEGTVQETQYF
clone size: few; J gene: TRBJ1-2; V gene: TRBV28; D gene: -; CDR3 DNA: TGTGCCAGCAGTCAGGGCCAGGGGTTAGGCTCTGGCTACACCTTC; CDR3 protein: CASSQGQGLGSGYTF
clone size: many; J gene: TRBJ2-1; V gene: TRBV7-2; D gene: -; CDR3 DNA: TGTGCCAGCAGCCCGGGACTTAGCTCCTACAATGAGCAGTTCTTC; CDR3 protein: CASSPGLSSYNEQFF
clone size: many; J gene: TRBJ2-3; V gene: TRBV6-5; D gene: -; CDR3 DNA: TGTGCCAGCGCCTCCTACCTAGGCACAGATACGCAGTATTTT; CDR3 protein: CASASYLGTDTQYF
clone size: few; J gene: TRBJ2-7; V gene: TRBV7-2; D gene: TRBD1; CDR3 DNA: TGTGCCAGCAGCTTACACAGGGGCCGTCCCTACGAGCAGTACTTC; CDR3 protein: CASSLHRGRPYEQYF
clone size: -; J gene: TRBJ1-5; V gene: TRBV29-1; D gene: -; CDR3 DNA: TGCAGCGTCGGATCTGATGGGCAGCCCCAGCATTTT; CDR3 protein: CSVGSDGQPQHF
clone size: few; J gene: TRBJ1-1; V gene: TRBV4-2; D gene: TRBD1; CDR3 DNA: TGTGCCAGCGAAACAGGGGGCGAGGGCAACACTGAAGCTTTCTTT; CDR3 protein: CASETGGEGNTEAFF
clone size: -; J gene: TRBJ2-3; V gene: TRBV5-1; D gene: TRBD2; CDR3 DNA: TGCGCCAGCAGCTTGGTCCTAGCGGGAGGCACAGATACGCAGTATTTT; CDR3 protein: CASSLVLAGGTDTQYF
clone size: -; J gene: TRBJ2-5; V gene: TRBV28; D gene: -; CDR3 DNA: TGTGCCAGCAGACCCCAAGGGCGCGGTATCCCTCAAGAGACCCAGTACTTC; CDR3 protein: CASRPQGRGIPQETQYF
clone size: few; J gene: TRBJ2-7; V gene: TRBV6-2/TRBV6-3; D gene: TRBD1; CDR3 DNA: TGTGCCAGCCTCCCGGGACAGGTACGTGGCGAGCAGTACTTC; CDR3 protein: CASLPGQVRGEQYF
clone size: -; J gene: TRBJ2-5; V gene: TRBV7-6; D gene: TRBD1; CDR3 DNA: TGTGCCAGCAGCTTAGGACAGGGGGCTCTTTCTGGAACCCAGTACTTC; CDR3 protein: CASSLGQGALSGTQYF
clone size: many; J gene: TRBJ1-1; V gene: TRBV7-9; D gene: -; CDR3 DNA: TGTGCCAGCATGGCCCTTTTGAACACTGAAGCTTTCTTT; CDR3 protein: CASMALLNTEAFF
clone size: few; J gene: TRBJ2-3; V gene: TRBV20-1; D gene: -; CDR3 DNA: TGCAGTGCTAGAGCCAGGGGTAGAGATACGCAGTATTTT; CDR3 protein: CSARARGRDTQYF
clone size: few; J gene: TRBJ1-2; V gene: TRBV28; D gene: -; CDR3 DNA: TGTGCCAGCAGTTTACCCCGACCGTCGTATGGCTACACCTTC; CDR3 protein: CASSLPRPSYGYTF
clone size: -; J gene: TRBJ2-7; V gene: TRBV5-1; D gene: TRBD1; CDR3 DNA: TGCGCCAGCAGCCCTGGACAGGCCAGCTCCTACGAGCAGTACTTC; CDR3 protein: CASSPGQASSYEQYF
clone size: few; J gene: TRBJ1-1; V gene: TRBV6-5; D gene: -; CDR3 DNA: TGTGCCAGCAGTTACTCAGGGCAGGGGAGCACTGAAGCTTTCTTT; CDR3 protein: CASSYSGQGSTEAFF
clone size: many; J gene: TRBJ2-7; V gene: TRBV20-1; D gene: TRBD2; CDR3 DNA: TGCAGTGCTAGTTTACCGGGACTAGCTTCCCACGAGCAGTACTTC; CDR3 protein: CSASLPGLASHEQYF
clone size: many; J gene: TRBJ2-7; V gene: TRBV6-2/TRBV6-3; D gene: TRBD2; CDR3 DNA: TGTGCCAGCAGTTTAGGACTAGCGGCTTCCTACGAGCAGTACTTC; CDR3 protein: CASSLGLAASYEQYF
clone size: -; J gene: TRBJ2-1; V gene: TRBV3-1; D gene: TRBD2; CDR3 DNA: TGTGCCAGCAGCCAAAGACTAGCGCCGACGTACAATGAGCAGTTCTTC; CDR3 protein: CASSQRLAPTYNEQFF
clone size: -; J gene: TRBJ2-1; V gene: TRBV2; D gene: -; CDR3 DNA: TGTGCCAGCTCCTCACGGCTAGCGAGCTCCTACAATGAGCAGTTCTTC; CDR3 protein: CASSSRLASSYNEQFF
clone size: few; J gene: TRBJ2-5; V gene: TRBV12-3/TRBV12-4; D gene: -; CDR3 DNA: TGTGCCAGCAGCTCTAGCAGGGCCGGGGCCCAGTACTTC; CDR3 protein: CASSSSRAGAQYF
clone size: few; J gene: TRBJ1-4; V gene: TRBV5-5; D gene: -; CDR3 DNA: TGTGCCAGCATGCGCGACAGTTTTAATGAAAAACTGTTTTTT; CDR3 protein: CASMRDSFNEKLFF
clone size: -; J gene: TRBJ1-2; V gene: TRBV4-3; D gene: TRBD1; CDR3 DNA: TGCGCCAGCAGCCAGCCCGGGACAGGGTTTCCCTATGGCTACACCTTC; CDR3 protein: CASSQPGTGFPYGYTF
clone size: -; J gene: TRBJ2-4; V gene: TRBV14; D gene: -; CDR3 DNA: TGTGCCAGCAGCCAAGGACAGTACATTCAGTACTTC; CDR3 protein: CASSQGQYIQYF
clone size: -; J gene: TRBJ1-1; V gene: TRBV11-2; D gene: -; CDR3 DNA: TGTGCCAGCAGTCCAATGCGACACACTGAAGCTTTCTTT; CDR3 protein: CASSPMRHTEAFF
clone size: few; J gene: TRBJ2-7; V gene: TRBV11-1; D gene: TRBD1; CDR3 DNA: TGTGCCAGCAGCTTGGGGACAGCTTTTTTCGACGAGCAGTACTTC; CDR3 protein: CASSLGTAFFDEQYF
clone size: many; J gene: TRBJ2-5; V gene: TRBV7-9; D gene: TRBD1; CDR3 DNA: TGTGCCAGCAGTCCCACCCCCCAGGGGGCGCATGAGACCCAGTACTTC; CDR3 protein: CASSPTPQGAHETQYF
clone size: -; J gene: TRBJ2-3; V gene: TRBV6-6; D gene: TRBD1; CDR3 DNA: TGTGCCAGCAGGGGGGACAGTGGTTTCGCAGATACGCAGTATTTT; CDR3 protein: CASRGDSGFADTQYF
clone size: -; J gene: TRBJ2-1; V gene: TRBV5-5; D gene: TRBD1; CDR3 DNA: TGTGCCAGCAGCTTTGTACAGGGGGCCTACAATGAGCAGTTCTTC; CDR3 protein: CASSFVQGAYNEQFF
clone size: few; J gene: TRBJ2-3; V gene: TRBV18; D gene: -; CDR3 DNA: TGTGCCAGCTCACCGACTACCACAGATACGCAGTATTTT; CDR3 protein: CASSPTTTDTQYF
clone size: many; J gene: TRBJ2-7; V gene: TRBV6-2/TRBV6-3; D gene: TRBD2; CDR3 DNA: TGTGCCAGCACCGAACGACTAGCGGGAGGGGACGAGCAGTACTTC; CDR3 protein: CASTERLAGGDEQYF
clone size: few; J gene: TRBJ2-5; V gene: TRBV12-3/TRBV12-4; D gene: -; CDR3 DNA: TGTGCCAGCAGTTTAGCAGTAGGACACCGGGGGGAGACCCAGTACTTC; CDR3 protein: CASSLAVGHRGETQYF
clone size: few; J gene: TRBJ2-5; V gene: TRBV14; D gene: -; CDR3 DNA: TGTGCCAGCAGCCAACTTGGCGAGACCCAGTACTTC; CDR3 protein: CASSQLGETQYF